The T cell receptor beta chain described here comes from a study of identifying expanded T cells in peripheral blood. Some clones are missing from TCRdb's copy, which holds only in-frame ones; the method was immunoSEQ multiplex PCR. The repertoire consists of about 130,000 clones, with 75% to 90% occurring once and the leading ten covering roughly 8%. The CDR3 is made up of 12 amino acids. Germline values: CDR1 SEHNR, CDR2 FQNEAQ (reference sequence). Trimming removed 0 bases from V and 4 bases from J, with 2 bases in between. The source of this sequence is a person aged 18-70 years in good health. V and J are TRBV7-9 and TRBJ2-3; D is unresolved. The sample taken for sequencing was blood. In DNA, the CDR3 is TGTGCCAGCAGCTTAGCGGCAGATACGCAGTATTTT. It yields the protein CASSLAADTQYF.